This TCR beta chain was recorded in a study of CD8+CD57+ T cells in acquired aplastic anemia. Overall study context: The DNA of sorted CD4+ and CD8+ cells averaged 3.2 ug.

General study findings and limits: In CD8+ cells, Simpson's diversity showed no significant difference between patients and controls. Found in both controls and patients were around 31 CD8+ CDR3 sequences.

In the case of this clonotype: The antigen remains undetermined.

The patients chosen for sequencing had shown expansion of CD8+CD57+ cells (detected by flow cytometry). The study sampled blood from patients who had received no therapy. The TCR beta profiling, which covered VDJ combination and CDR3 sequence, was carried out using genomic DNA as the template. In TCRdb, the reads were re-called with MiXCR into one record per CDR3 protein. The sample includes approximately 300,000 distinct CDR3 sequences, under 60% seen only once; the top ten take 1.3%. V was cut by 1 base and J by 6 bases, with 12 bases left in between. This CDR3 is built from 14 residues. Germline V lookup: CDR1 SGHDN, CDR2 FVKESK.

The rearrangement links TRBV14 to TRBJ1-2, with TRBD1 as a possible D gene (6 bases). Input material: sorted CD4+, CD8+, or CD8+CD57+ T cells (not recorded which) from PBMCs. This receptor was taken from a human donor with aplastic anemia. CDR3 nucleotides: TGTGCCAGCAGCCAAGTGGCAGGGGCCGATGGCTACACCTTC. Translation gives CASSQVAGADGYTF.